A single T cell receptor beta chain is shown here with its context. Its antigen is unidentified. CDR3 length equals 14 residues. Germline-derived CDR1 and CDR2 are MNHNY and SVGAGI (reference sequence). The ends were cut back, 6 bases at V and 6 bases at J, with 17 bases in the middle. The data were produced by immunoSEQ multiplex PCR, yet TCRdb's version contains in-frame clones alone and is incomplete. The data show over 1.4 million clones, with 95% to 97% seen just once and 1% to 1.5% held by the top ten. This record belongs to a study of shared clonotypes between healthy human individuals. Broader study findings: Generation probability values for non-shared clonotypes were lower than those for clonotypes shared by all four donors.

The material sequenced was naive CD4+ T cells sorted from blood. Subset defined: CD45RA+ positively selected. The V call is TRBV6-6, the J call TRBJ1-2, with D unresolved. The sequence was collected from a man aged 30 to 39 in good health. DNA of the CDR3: TGTGCCAGCAGCCGGTGGGAAGGCGGCGATGGCTACACCTTC. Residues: CASSRWEGGDGYTF.